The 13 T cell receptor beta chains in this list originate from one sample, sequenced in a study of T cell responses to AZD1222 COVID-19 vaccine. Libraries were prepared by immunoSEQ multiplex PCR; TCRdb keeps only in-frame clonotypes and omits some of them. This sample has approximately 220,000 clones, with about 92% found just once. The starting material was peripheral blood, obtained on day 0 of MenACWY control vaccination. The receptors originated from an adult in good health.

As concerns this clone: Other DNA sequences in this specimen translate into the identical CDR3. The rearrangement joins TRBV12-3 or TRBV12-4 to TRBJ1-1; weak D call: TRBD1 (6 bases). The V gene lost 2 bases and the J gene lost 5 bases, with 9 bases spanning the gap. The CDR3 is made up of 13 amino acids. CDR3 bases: TGTGCCAGCAGTTTAACAGGGCGGACTGAAGCTTTCTTT. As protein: CASSLTGRTEAFF.

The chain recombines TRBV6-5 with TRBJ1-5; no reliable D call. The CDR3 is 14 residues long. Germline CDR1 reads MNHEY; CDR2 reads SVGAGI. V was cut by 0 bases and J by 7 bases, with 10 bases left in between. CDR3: CASSYSYEIQPQHF. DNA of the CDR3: TGTGCCAGCAGTTACTCGTACGAGATCCAGCCCCAGCATTTT.

CDR3 in amino acids: CASSIQGGLNTGELFF. The CDR3 DNA follows: TGTGCCAGCAGCATCCAGGGGGGGCTGAACACCGGGGAGCTGTTTTTT. The rearrangement joins TRBV11-1 to TRBJ2-2, with D perhaps being TRBD1 or TRBD2 (7 bases each). The CDR3 covers 16 residues. Germline lookup yields CDR1 SGHAT and CDR2 FQDESV (reference sequence). With 5 bases removed from V and 1 base from J, the gap between germline ends came to 14 bases.

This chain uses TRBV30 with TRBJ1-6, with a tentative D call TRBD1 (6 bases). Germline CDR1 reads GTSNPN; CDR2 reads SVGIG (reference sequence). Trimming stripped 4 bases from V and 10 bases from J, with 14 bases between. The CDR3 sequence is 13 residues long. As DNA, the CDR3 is TGTGCCTGGACAACAGGGTTCGGATCACCCCTCCACTTT. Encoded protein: CAWTTGFGSPLHF.

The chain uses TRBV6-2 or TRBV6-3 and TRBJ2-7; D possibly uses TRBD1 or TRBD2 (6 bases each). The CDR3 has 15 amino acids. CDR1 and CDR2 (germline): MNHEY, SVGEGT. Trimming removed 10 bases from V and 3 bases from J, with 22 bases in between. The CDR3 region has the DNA TGTGCCACCAACCCCGGGGGCAAGGCCTACTACGAGCAGTACTTC. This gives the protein CATNPGGKAYYEQYF.

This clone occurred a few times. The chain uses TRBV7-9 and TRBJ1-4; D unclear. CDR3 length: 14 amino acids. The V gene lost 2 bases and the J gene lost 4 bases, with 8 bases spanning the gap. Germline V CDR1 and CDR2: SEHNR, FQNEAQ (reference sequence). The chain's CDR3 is CASSLWSDNEKLFF. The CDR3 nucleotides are TGTGCCAGCAGCTTATGGTCAGATAATGAAAAACTGTTTTTT.

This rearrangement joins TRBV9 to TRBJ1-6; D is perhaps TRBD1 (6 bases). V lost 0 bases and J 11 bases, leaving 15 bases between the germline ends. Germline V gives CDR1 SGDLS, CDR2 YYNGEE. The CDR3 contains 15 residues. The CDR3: CASSVGGPSLTPLHF. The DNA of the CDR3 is TGTGCCAGCAGCGTAGGGGGGCCCTCTCTCACACCCCTCCACTTT. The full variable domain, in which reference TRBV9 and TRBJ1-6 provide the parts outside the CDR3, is DSGVTQTPKHLITATGQRVTLRCSPRSGDLSVYWYQQSLDQGLQFLIQYYNGEERAKGNILERFSAQQFPDLHSELNLSSLELGDSALYFCASSVGGPSLTPLHFGNGTRLTVT.

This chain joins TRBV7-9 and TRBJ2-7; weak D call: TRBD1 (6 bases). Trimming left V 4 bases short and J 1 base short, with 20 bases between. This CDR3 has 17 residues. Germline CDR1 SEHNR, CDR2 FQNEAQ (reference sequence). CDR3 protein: CASSSVRDTGISYEQYF. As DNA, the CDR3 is TGTGCCAGCAGCTCCGTCCGGGACACAGGGATTTCCTACGAGCAGTACTTC.

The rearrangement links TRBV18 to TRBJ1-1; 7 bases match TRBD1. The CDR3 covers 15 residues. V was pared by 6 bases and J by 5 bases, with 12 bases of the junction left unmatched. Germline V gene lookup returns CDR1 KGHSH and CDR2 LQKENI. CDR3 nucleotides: TGTGCCAGCTCTCCTCTGCCCCAGGGGGATACTGAAGCTTTCTTT. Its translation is CASSPLPQGDTEAFF.

In DNA, the CDR3 is TGTGCCAGCAGCTCCGTAGGCACTGAAGCTTTCTTT. Translating gives CASSSVGTEAFF. This chain connects TRBV5-4 to TRBJ1-1; D ambiguous. Trimming stripped 3 bases from V and 4 bases from J, with 7 bases between. The CDR3 consists of 12 residues. Germline values: CDR1 SGHNT, CDR2 YYREEE (reference sequence). Combining the CDR3 with reference TRBV5-4 and TRBJ1-1 gives the whole variable domain ETGVTQSPTHLIKTRGQQVTLRCSSQSGHNTVSWYQQALGQGPQFIFQYYREEENGRGNFPPRFSGLQFPNYSSELNVNALELDDSALYLCASSSVGTEAFFGQGTRLTVV.

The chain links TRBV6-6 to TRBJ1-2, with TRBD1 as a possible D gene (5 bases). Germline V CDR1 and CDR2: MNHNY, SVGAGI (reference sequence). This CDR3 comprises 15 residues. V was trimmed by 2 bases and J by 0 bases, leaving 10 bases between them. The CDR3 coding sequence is TGTGCCAGCAGTTACGCTGAGGGGCCTAACTATGGCTACACCTTC. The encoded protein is CASSYAEGPNYGYTF.

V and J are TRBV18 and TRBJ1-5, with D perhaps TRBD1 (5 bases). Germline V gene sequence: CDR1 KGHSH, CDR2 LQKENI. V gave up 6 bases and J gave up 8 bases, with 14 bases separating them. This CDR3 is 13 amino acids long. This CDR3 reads CASSPGGVKPQHF. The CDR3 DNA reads TGTGCCAGCTCCCCGGGGGGTGTGAAGCCCCAGCATTTT.

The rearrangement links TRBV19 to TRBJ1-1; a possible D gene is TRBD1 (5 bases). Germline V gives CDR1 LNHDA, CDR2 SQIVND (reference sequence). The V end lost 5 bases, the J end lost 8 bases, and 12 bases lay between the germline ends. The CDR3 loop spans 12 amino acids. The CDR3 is CASSPRGVEAFF. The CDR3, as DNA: TGTGCCAGTAGTCCACGGGGGGTGGAAGCTTTCTTT.